The 10 T cell receptor beta chains reported below all come from one sample, sequenced in a study of T cells expressing NK-cell markers. TCRdb reanalyzed the 5' RACE reads and collapses them to one entry per CDR3 protein, without DNA. The sample features hundreds of thousands of distinct CDR3 sequences, with roughly 5.2% in its top ten. The sample was blood T cells: a sorted CD56 or NKG2C T cell subset, CD4+ or CD8+ T cells, or bulk PBMC T cells (not recorded which). These receptors were taken from a man aged 18-70 years in good health.

The gene calls are TRBV20-1 and TRBJ1-2; TCRdb gives TRBD1 as the D gene, but with no DNA this cannot be confirmed. This CDR3 has 15 residues. CDR1 DFQATT and CDR2 SNEGSKA come from the germline V gene (reference sequence). The CDR3 region is CSASLQGARSYGYTF.

V is TRBV7-2 and J is TRBJ1-1; TCRdb calls TRBD1, which cannot be checked without DNA. CDR1 is SGHTA and CDR2 is FQGNSA in the germline V gene. The CDR3 has 13 residues. The CDR3 spells CASSSGTNAIAFF.

The chain has TRBV2 and TRBJ2-7; as DNA is missing, the TRBD2 call by TCRdb cannot be tested. This CDR3 region has 13 residues. The germline V gene encodes CDR1 SNHLY and CDR2 FYNNEI. The CDR3 spells CASRRGLPHEQYF.

The genes are TRBV18 and TRBJ2-4; TCRdb proposes TRBD2, but this gene call is untestable without DNA. Germline V CDR1 and CDR2: KGHSH, LQKENI. This CDR3 region has 16 residues. CDR3: CASSPGLAGDKNIQYF.

The CDR3 is CASRLRDRVSNEQFF. The chain couples TRBV12-3 or TRBV12-4 to TRBJ2-1; TCRdb picks TRBD1, but there is no DNA to check that call. This CDR3 contains 15 residues.

This sequence joins TRBV30 and TRBJ2-2; TCRdb's D gene call, TRBD1, goes unchecked for lack of DNA. This CDR3 has 15 amino acids. The germline CDR1 and CDR2 sequences are GTSNPN and SVGIG (reference sequence). CDR3 amino acids: CACQKDRGGTGELFF.

The CDR3: CASSPITQANTEAFF. The V gene is TRBV7-9, the J gene TRBJ1-1. Germline V lookup: CDR1 SEHNR, CDR2 FQNEAQ (reference sequence). The CDR3 runs to 15 residues.

The rearrangement joins TRBV20-1 to TRBJ1-2; TCRdb's D gene call, TRBD1, goes unchecked for lack of DNA. CDR1 and CDR2 (germline): DFQATT, SNEGSKA (reference sequence). The CDR3 is made up of 13 amino acids. CDR3 amino acids: CSAPHWTGDGYTF.

CDR3 amino acids: CASPLGSYTSYEQYF. The chain uses TRBV5-6 and TRBJ2-7; TCRdb calls TRBD1, which cannot be checked without DNA. CDR3 size: 15 residues. CDR1 SGHDT and CDR2 YYEEEE come from the germline V gene.

The CDR3 is CASSLTGGSNEKLFF. The V call is TRBV7-9, the J call TRBJ1-4; there is no DNA to check the TCRdb D call of TRBD1. This CDR3 comprises 15 residues. CDR1 SEHNR and CDR2 FQNEAQ come from the germline V gene (reference sequence).